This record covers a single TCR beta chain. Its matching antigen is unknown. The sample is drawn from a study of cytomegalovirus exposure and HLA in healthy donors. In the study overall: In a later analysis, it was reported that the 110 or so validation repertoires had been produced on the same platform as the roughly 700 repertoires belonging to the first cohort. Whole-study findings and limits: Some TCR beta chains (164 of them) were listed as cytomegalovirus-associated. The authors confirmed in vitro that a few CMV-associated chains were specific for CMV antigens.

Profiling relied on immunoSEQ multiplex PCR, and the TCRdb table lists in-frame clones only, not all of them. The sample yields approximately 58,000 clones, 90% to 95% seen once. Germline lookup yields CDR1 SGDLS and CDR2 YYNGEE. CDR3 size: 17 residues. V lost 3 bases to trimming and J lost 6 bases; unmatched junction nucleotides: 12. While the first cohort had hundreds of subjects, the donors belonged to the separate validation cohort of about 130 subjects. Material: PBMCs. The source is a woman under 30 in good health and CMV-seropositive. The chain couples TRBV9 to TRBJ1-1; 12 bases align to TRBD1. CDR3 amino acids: CASSAAGTGGQRSEAFF. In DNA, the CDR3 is TGTGCCAGCAGCGCCGCCGGGACAGGGGGCCAACGATCTGAAGCTTTCTTT.